This TCR beta chain was captured by sequencing in a study of cytomegalovirus exposure and HLA in healthy donors. Overall study context: The Caucasian-associated ancestry cluster contained about four fifths of the approximately 390 genotyped donors. Whole-study findings and limits: In vitro confirmation showed three CMV-associated chains to be CMV antigen specific. Follow-up analysis later connected one missense variant in DCLRE1C with trimming of TCR beta V- and J-genes. Within an earlier analysis, most TCR beta V segments proved productive either about 90% or about 30% of the time.

With 60 Vbeta and 13 Jbeta primers, the PCR was carried out. Using immunoSEQ multiplex PCR, the repertoire was profiled, and TCRdb retains in-frame clones only, with some absent. The table has approximately 150,000 clones, around four fifths seen once; the top ten hold about 1.3%. This clone appeared a single time. The antigen is undetermined. This clonotype was sampled from a man aged 25 to 40 in good health and CMV-seronegative. Sequences were obtained from PBMCs.

CDR3 nucleotide sequence: TGTGCCAGCAATTTAGAGGGACTAGCGGGGGTAACCGGGGAGCTGTTTTTT. Residues: CASNLEGLAGVTGELFF. V usage is TRBV2 and J usage is TRBJ2-2; 14 nucleotides line up with TRBD2. The germline V gene has CDR1 SNHLY and CDR2 FYNNEI. The trim removed 7 bases at V and 5 bases at J, leaving 9 bases unmatched. The CDR3 loop spans 17 amino acids.